This T cell receptor beta chain was captured in a study of cytomegalovirus exposure and HLA in healthy donors. The study, taken as a whole, reports: Solely CMV serostatus was available to characterize immune exposure.

The PCR had 60 Vbeta and 13 Jbeta primers. Generated by immunoSEQ multiplex PCR, the TCRdb table keeps only in-frame clones and is missing some. Of more than 150,000 clones in the sample, around 84% were seen once. Worth noting for this clone: Its matching antigen is unknown.

The CDR3 spans 14 residues. Germline V gene data show CDR1 as SGHRS and CDR2 as YFSETQ. Sequencing input: PBMCs. The chain combines TRBV5-1 with TRBJ2-5, with 7 nucleotides matching TRBD2. This receptor was obtained from a woman aged 50 to 60 in good health and CMV-seropositive. CDR3 protein: CASLGGEFQETQYF. The CDR3 DNA reads TGCGCTTCCTTGGGGGGGGAGTTCCAAGAGACCCAGTACTTC.